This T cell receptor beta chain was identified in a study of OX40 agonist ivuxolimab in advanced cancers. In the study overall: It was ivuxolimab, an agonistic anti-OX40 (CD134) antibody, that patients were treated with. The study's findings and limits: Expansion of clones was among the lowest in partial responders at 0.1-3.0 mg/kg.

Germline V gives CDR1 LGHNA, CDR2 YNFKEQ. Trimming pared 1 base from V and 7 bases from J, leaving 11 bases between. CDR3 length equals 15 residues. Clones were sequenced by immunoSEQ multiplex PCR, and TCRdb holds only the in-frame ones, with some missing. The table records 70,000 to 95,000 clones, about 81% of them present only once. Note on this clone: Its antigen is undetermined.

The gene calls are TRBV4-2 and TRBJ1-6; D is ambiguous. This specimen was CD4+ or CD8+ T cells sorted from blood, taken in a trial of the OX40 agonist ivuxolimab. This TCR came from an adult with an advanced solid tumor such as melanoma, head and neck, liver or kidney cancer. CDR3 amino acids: CASSQGITGNSPLHF. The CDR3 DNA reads TGTGCCAGCAGCCAAGGAATTACGGGCAATTCACCCCTCCACTTT.